This T cell receptor (beta chain) emerged from a study of blood T cell repertoires in COVID-19. Study in general: Acute and convalescent COVID-19 specimens originated in the United States, Italy and Spain.

The table lists this clone with a few counts. CDR3 length: 14 residues. Trimming left V 2 bases short and J 1 base short, with 8 bases between. Germline lookup yields CDR1 SGHTA and CDR2 FQGNSA. Clones were read by immunoSEQ multiplex PCR, and TCRdb kept only the in-frame ones, dropping some. Altogether approximately 160,000 clones are present, approximately 82% being singletons, with the ten largest covering around 13%. Sequencing was performed on peripheral blood. The clonotype comes from a man in his 70s who had recovered from COVID-19. J is TRBJ2-5 and V is TRBV7-2; D is unresolved. This CDR3 is CASSLSNSQETQYF. The CDR3 DNA follows: TGTGCCAGCAGCTTATCCAACAGCCAAGAGACCCAGTACTTC.